This entry concerns a single TCR beta chain. What it recognizes is unknown. This entry comes from a study of cytomegalovirus exposure and HLA in healthy donors. As for the study in general: The same platform as the approximately 730 first-cohort repertoires was used for the 95 to 150 validation repertoires, a later analysis reported.

Germline loops: CDR1 ENHRY, CDR2 SYGVKD. With 5 bases clipped from V and 6 bases from J, the junction kept 15 bases outside the gene matches. The CDR3 runs to 16 residues. Method: immunoSEQ multiplex PCR; TCRdb's copy keeps in-frame clones and lacks some. The repertoire includes 99,000 or so clones, 86% of them detected once, and 3% to 4% sits in the top ten. Study-wide results and caveats: Specific recognition of CMV antigens was confirmed in vitro for a few chains (all CMV-associated). Reported results showed that the classifier diagnosed cytomegalovirus status with high specificity and sensitivity. The listing of roughly 160 TCR beta chains classed them as cytomegalovirus-associated.

The V gene is TRBV10-3, the J gene TRBJ1-2; TRBD1 aligns across 7 bases. The TCR was taken from a young woman in good health and CMV-seropositive. Sequenced sample: PBMCs. The CDR3 reads CAISFSGTVVTHGYTF. The CDR3 bases are TGTGCCATCAGTTTTTCCGGGACAGTGGTTACCCATGGCTACACCTTC.